These T cell receptor beta chains were read from a single sample in a study of technical replicates of blood from several donors. Data came from immunoSEQ multiplex PCR; TCRdb stores just in-frame clones and leaves some out. The data contain about 57,000 clones, around 93% of them singletons. The sample consisted of PBMCs. These receptors all come from a human donor in good health. Some clones in this sample may be carry-over from other donors' samples. Each CDR3 is given with its conserved first and last residue. Fields, in order: V gene, J gene, D gene, clone size, CDR3 DNA, CDR3 protein. A D gene is named only where the DNA matches it firmly. Clone size is shown for a subset of rows, as once, few, many or a class of expanded clone.

TRBV5-1	TRBJ1-2	-	-	TGCGCCAGCAGCTTGCGGTCGGACACAGGGTCTTATGGCTACACCTTC	CASSLRSDTGSYGYTF
TRBV4-1	TRBJ2-3	-	once	TGCGCCAGCAGCAGGACAAGTAGCGGCAGCACAGATACGCAGTATTTT	CASSRTSSGSTDTQYF
TRBV30	TRBJ2-3	TRBD2	once	TGTGCCTGGACCCGGGAGGAGGCTACAGATACGCAGTATTTT	CAWTREEATDTQYF
TRBV5-1	TRBJ2-7	TRBD2	once	TGCGCCAGCAGCTTGGAATTAGCGGGATTGAACTACGAGCAGTACTTC	CASSLELAGLNYEQYF
TRBV7-3	TRBJ2-7	-	-	TGTGCCAGCAGCTTATACACAGACGCCTCCTACGAGCAGTACTTC	CASSLYTDASYEQYF
TRBV27	TRBJ2-2	TRBD2	-	TGTGCCAGCAGCCGGTTGACTAGCGGGGGGGCGGGCACCGGGGAGCTGTTTTTT	CASSRLTSGGAGTGELFF
TRBV15	TRBJ2-6	TRBD1	-	TGTGCCACCAGCAGAGGGACAGGCAATTCTGGGGCCAACGTCCTGACTTTC	CATSRGTGNSGANVLTF
TRBV4-3	TRBJ2-3	TRBD2	-	TGCGCCAGCAGCCAAGTGTACTTACTAGCGGGAGGGAGCACAGATACGCAGTATTTT	CASSQVYLLAGGSTDTQYF
TRBV2	TRBJ1-1	TRBD1	-	TGTGCCAGCATTCAAACAGGGGTGGGGACTGAAGCTTTCTTT	CASIQTGVGTEAFF
TRBV27	TRBJ2-7	TRBD1	-	TGTGCCAGCAGTTATTCCGGGACAGCAACCTACGAGCAGTACTTC	CASSYSGTATYEQYF
TRBV6-1	TRBJ2-7	TRBD1	-	TGTGCCAGCAGTGAAGCCGGGACAGGGAGCTACGAGCAGTACTTC	CASSEAGTGSYEQYF
TRBV30	TRBJ1-2	-	-	TGTGCCTGGAGTGTACAGGGTTACTATGGCTACACCTTC	CAWSVQGYYGYTF
TRBV7-2	TRBJ2-3	-	-	TGTGCCAGCAGCTTAGAGCGGTGGCAGACAGATACGCAGTATTTT	CASSLERWQTDTQYF
TRBV19	TRBJ1-2	-	few	TGTGCCAGTAGTATCCAAACCGGGAATCATGGCTACACCTTC	CASSIQTGNHGYTF
TRBV11-3	TRBJ2-1	TRBD1	-	TGTGCCAGCAGCTCCAGGGGGCCAAAATCCTACAATGAGCAGTTCTTC	CASSSRGPKSYNEQFF
TRBV30	TRBJ1-5	TRBD1	-	TGTGCCTGGAGTGCCGACAGGGGGTACGATAGCAATCAGCCCCAGCATTTT	CAWSADRGYDSNQPQHF
TRBV4-1	TRBJ1-6	TRBD1	once	TGCGCCAGCAGCCAAGAGACAGGGGGCGTAGTATCACCCCTCCACTTT	CASSQETGGVVSPLHF
TRBV27	TRBJ1-2	-	once	TGTGCCAGCAGTTTAGGGTCGGGGTATGGCTACACCTTC	CASSLGSGYGYTF
TRBV9	TRBJ2-1	TRBD2	-	TGTGCCAGCAGCGTAGCTATTCGGCGGGGGGACAATGAGCAGTTCTTC	CASSVAIRRGDNEQFF
TRBV19	TRBJ1-6	-	-	TGTGCCAGTAGTATCCGAACATTACGGGCGGGTAATTCACCCCTCCACTTT	CASSIRTLRAGNSPLHF
TRBV11-2	TRBJ1-3	TRBD1	-	TGTGCCAGCAGCTTAGATTCCGCGGGACAGGGGGAGGAAGGAAACACCATATATTTT	CASSLDSAGQGEEGNTIYF
TRBV30	TRBJ1-1	TRBD1	-	TGTGCCTGGAGTGTTAGGGGGACAGGGGGCACTGAAGCTTTCTTT	CAWSVRGTGGTEAFF
TRBV9	TRBJ1-1	-	-	TGTGCCAGCAGCCGGGGGGGATTGAACACTGAAGCTTTCTTT	CASSRGGLNTEAFF
TRBV7-2	TRBJ2-1	TRBD2	once	TGTGCCAGCAGGCGACCCGGGACTAGCGCCGATGAGCAGTTCTTC	CASRRPGTSADEQFF
TRBV7-6	TRBJ2-5	TRBD2	few	TGTGCCAGCAGCTTACGAGGGCTAGCGGCCCCTCAAGAGACCCAGTACTTC	CASSLRGLAAPQETQYF
TRBV10-2	TRBJ1-5	TRBD1	-	TGCGCCAGCAGTGAATCAGGGGGAAATCAGCCCCAGCATTTT	CASSESGGNQPQHF
TRBV11-1	TRBJ2-5	TRBD1	-	TGTGCCAGCAGCACGGACAGGGCTTCTAAGACCCAGTACTTC	CASSTDRASKTQYF
TRBV5-5	TRBJ1-5	TRBD1	-	TGTGCCAGCAGCTTGGGGACAGGGAATCAGCCCCAGCATTTT	CASSLGTGNQPQHF
TRBV30	TRBJ2-5	-	-	TGTGCCTGGAGGATTTCGGGAGCCCAAGAGACCCAGTACTTC	CAWRISGAQETQYF
TRBV7-9	TRBJ1-6	-	once	TGTGCCAGCAGCTCTCTGGACAGCTCCTATAATTCACCCCTCCACTTT	CASSSLDSSYNSPLHF
TRBV4-1	TRBJ2-3	-	-	TGCGCCAGCAGTCAAGCGTCGATTAGCGGTCTTAGGGATACGCAGTATTTT	CASSQASISGLRDTQYF
TRBV12-5	TRBJ1-2	TRBD1	-	TGTGCTAGTTCAGGGACAGTCTATGGCTACACCTTC	CASSGTVYGYTF
TRBV7-8	TRBJ2-1	TRBD2	-	TGTGCCAGCAGCAATAGCGGGAGGTCCTACAATGAGCAGTTCTTC	CASSNSGRSYNEQFF
TRBV7-3	TRBJ2-5	TRBD2	-	TGTGCCAGCAGCCCAGGGACTAATTCGGAGACCCAGTACTTC	CASSPGTNSETQYF
TRBV4-3	TRBJ2-7	TRBD1	few	TGCGCCAGCAGCCCGGACAGGGCTGGGGGATACGAGCAGTACTTC	CASSPDRAGGYEQYF
TRBV6-1	TRBJ1-2	-	-	TGTGCCAGCAGAGGGACCTCGGGGGGCGGCTACACCTTC	CASRGTSGGGYTF
TRBV5-1	TRBJ2-3	-	-	TGCGCCAGCAGCAACGGAGGCAGCACAGATACGCAGTATTTT	CASSNGGSTDTQYF
TRBV4-3	TRBJ1-5	-	-	TGCGCCAGCAGCCAAGGGGGCACTCAGCCCCAGCATTTT	CASSQGGTQPQHF
TRBV7-3	TRBJ2-7	TRBD2	-	TGTGCCAGCAGCTTAAACCCCCCCGGACTAGCGGGGGTGGACGAGCAGTACTTC	CASSLNPPGLAGVDEQYF
TRBV5-6	TRBJ1-3	-	-	TGTGCCAGCAGCTGGGACTCGACGGCTGGAAACACCATATATTTT	CASSWDSTAGNTIYF
TRBV7-2	TRBJ2-3	-	-	TGTGCCAGCAGCTTAGTGGTCGGTCTAGGAAACACAGATACGCAGTATTTT	CASSLVVGLGNTDTQYF
TRBV14	TRBJ1-1	-	once	TGTGCCAGCAGCCAGACATTCAACACTGAAGCTTTCTTT	CASSQTFNTEAFF
TRBV5-5	TRBJ2-7	-	-	TGTGCCAGCAGCTTCGGTAGTTCCTCCGAGCAGTACTTC	CASSFGSSSEQYF
TRBV5-1	TRBJ2-3	-	-	TGCGCCAGCAGCATTCTGACGGGTGGCACAGATACGCAGTATTTT	CASSILTGGTDTQYF
TRBV4-3	TRBJ2-7	-	-	TGCGCCAGCAGCCAAGGGCTAGCCGTCTACGAGCAGTACTTC	CASSQGLAVYEQYF
TRBV18	TRBJ1-3	-	-	TGTGCCAGCTCACCGACAGGTCATACTGGAAACACCATATATTTT	CASSPTGHTGNTIYF
TRBV7-9	TRBJ2-2	TRBD2	-	TGTGCCAGCCAGCGGGATGCCGGGGAGCTGTTTTTT	CASQRDAGELFF
TRBV7-8	TRBJ1-3	-	-	TGTGCCAGCAGCCCGGGGTTCTCTGGAAACACCATATATTTT	CASSPGFSGNTIYF
TRBV10-3	TRBJ2-5	TRBD2	-	TGTGCCATCAGTGAGTGGGAGGGACCCCAAGAGACCCAGTACTTC	CAISEWEGPQETQYF
TRBV5-4	TRBJ2-1	TRBD1	-	TGTGCCAGCAGCTTGGTGGGACAGTATGAGCAGTTCTTC	CASSLVGQYEQFF
TRBV6-5	TRBJ2-7	TRBD2	-	TGTGCCAGCAGACCCTTGGCGGGAGGGAACTACGAGCAGTACTTC	CASRPLAGGNYEQYF
TRBV15	TRBJ2-1	TRBD2	-	TGTGCCATTGCCGGGACTAGCGCATACAATGAGCAGTTCTTC	CAIAGTSAYNEQFF
TRBV7-2	TRBJ2-7	-	few	TGTGCCAGCAGTTCAGCTACAGGAGTCTACGAGCAGTACTTC	CASSSATGVYEQYF